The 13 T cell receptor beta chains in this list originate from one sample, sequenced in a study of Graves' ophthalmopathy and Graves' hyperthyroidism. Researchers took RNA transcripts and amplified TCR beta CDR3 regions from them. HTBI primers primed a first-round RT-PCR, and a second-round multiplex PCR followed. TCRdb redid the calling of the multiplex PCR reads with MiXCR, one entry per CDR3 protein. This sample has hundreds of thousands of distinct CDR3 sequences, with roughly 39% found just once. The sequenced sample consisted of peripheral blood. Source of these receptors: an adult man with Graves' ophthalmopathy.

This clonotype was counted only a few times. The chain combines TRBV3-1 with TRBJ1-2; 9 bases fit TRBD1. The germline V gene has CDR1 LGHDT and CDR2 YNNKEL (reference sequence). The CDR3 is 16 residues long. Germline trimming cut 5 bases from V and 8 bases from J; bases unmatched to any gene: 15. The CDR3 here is CASSTLSGTGLGGYTF. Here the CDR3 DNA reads TGTGCCAGCAGCACCTTGTCTGGGACAGGGTTAGGGGGCTACACCTTC.

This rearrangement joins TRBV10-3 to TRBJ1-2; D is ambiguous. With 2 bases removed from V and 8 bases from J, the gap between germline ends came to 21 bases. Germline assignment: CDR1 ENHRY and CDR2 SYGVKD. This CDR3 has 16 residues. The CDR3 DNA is TGTGCCATCAGTGAGGATCCAACCATGCAGCCTTGGGGCTACACCTTC. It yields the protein CAISEDPTMQPWGYTF.

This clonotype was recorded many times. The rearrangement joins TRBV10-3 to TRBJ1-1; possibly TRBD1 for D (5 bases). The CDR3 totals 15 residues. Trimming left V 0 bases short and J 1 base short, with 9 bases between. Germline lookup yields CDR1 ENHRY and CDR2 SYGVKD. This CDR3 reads CAISESRDANTEAFF. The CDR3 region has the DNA TGTGCCATCAGTGAGTCCCGGGACGCGAACACTGAAGCTTTCTTT.

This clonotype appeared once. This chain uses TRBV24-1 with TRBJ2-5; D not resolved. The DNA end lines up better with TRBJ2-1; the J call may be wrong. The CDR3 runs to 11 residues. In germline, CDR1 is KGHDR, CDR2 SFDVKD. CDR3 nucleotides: TGTGCCACCAGGAAGGGTACCGAGCAGTTCTTC. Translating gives CATRKGTEQFF.

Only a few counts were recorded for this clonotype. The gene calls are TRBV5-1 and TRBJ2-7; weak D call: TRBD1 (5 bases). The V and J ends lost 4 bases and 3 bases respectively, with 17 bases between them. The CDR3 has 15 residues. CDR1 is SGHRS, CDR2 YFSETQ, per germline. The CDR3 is CASSPWGSGDYEQYF. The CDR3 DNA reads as TGCGCCAGCAGCCCCTGGGGCTCTGGAGACTACGAGCAGTACTTC.

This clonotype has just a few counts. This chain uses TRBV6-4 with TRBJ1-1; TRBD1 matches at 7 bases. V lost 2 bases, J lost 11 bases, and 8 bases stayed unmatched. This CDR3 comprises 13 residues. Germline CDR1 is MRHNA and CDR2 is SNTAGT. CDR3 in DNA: TGTGCCAGCAGTGACAGCCTGGACAGGTTGGCTTTCTTT. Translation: CASSDSLDRLAFF.

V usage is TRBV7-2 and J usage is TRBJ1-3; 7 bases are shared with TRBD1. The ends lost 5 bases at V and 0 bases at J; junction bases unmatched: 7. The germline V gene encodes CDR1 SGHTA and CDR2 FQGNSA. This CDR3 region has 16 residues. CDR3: CASSPRPGGSGNTIYF. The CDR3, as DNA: TGTGCCAGCAGCCCGCGTCCAGGGGGCTCTGGAAACACCATATATTTT.

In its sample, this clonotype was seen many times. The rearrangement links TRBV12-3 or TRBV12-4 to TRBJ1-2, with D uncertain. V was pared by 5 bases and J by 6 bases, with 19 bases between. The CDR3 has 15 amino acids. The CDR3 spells CASSPDPGSHNGYTF. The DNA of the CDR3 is TGTGCCAGCAGTCCGGATCCCGGGAGCCATAATGGCTACACCTTC.

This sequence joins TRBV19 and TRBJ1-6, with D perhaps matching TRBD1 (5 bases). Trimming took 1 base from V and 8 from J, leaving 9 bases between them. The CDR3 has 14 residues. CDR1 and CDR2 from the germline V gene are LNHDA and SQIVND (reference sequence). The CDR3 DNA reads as TGTGCCAGTAGTATAGGCAGGGATGATTCACCCCTCCACTTT. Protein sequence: CASSIGRDDSPLHF.

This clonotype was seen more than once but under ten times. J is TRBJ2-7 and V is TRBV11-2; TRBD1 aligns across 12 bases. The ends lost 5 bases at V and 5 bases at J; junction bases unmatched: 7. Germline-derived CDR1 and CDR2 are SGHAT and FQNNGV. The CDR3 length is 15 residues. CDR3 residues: CASSAWDRGRDEQYF. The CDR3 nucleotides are TGTGCCAGCAGCGCCTGGGACAGGGGGCGAGACGAGCAGTACTTC.

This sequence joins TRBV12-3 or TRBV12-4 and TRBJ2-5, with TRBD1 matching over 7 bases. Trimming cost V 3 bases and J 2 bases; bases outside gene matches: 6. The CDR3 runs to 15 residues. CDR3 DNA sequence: TGTGCCAGCAGTTTGGGGCCCAGGGGGCAAGAGACCCAGTACTTC. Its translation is CASSLGPRGQETQYF.

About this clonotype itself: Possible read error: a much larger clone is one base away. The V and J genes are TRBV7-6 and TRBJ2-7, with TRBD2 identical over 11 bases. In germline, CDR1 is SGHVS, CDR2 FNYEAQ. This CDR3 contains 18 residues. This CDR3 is CVSSSGLAGGLSPYEQYF. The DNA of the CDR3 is TGTGTCAGCAGCTCCGGCCTAGCGGGAGGACTATCCCCCTACGAGCAGTACTTC.

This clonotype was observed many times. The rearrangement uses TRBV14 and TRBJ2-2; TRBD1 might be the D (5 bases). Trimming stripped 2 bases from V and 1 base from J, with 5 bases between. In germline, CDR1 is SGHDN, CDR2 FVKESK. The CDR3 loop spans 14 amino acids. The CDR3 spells CASSQTGNTGELFF. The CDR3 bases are TGTGCCAGCAGCCAAACAGGGAACACCGGGGAGCTGTTTTTT.